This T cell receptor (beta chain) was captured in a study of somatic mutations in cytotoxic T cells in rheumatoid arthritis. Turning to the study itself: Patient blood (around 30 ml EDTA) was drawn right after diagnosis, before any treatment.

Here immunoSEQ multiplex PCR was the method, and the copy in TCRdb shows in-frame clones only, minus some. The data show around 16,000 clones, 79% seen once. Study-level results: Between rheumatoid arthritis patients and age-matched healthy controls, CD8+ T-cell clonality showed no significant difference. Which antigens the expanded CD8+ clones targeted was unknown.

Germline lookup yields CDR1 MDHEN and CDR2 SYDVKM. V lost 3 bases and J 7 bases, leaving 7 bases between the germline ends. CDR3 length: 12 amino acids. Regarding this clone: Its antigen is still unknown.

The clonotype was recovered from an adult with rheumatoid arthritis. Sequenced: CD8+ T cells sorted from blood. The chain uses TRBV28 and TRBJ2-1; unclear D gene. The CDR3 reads CASSFWGNEQFF. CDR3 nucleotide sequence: TGTGCCAGCAGTTTCTGGGGTAATGAGCAGTTCTTC. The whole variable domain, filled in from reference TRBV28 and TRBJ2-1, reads DVKVTQSSRYLVKRTGEKVFLECVQDMDHENMFWYRQDPGLGLRLIYFSYDVKMKEKGDIPEGYSVSREKKERFSLILESASTNQTSMYLCASSFWGNEQFFGPGTRLTVL.